This is a list of T cell receptor beta chains from one sample in a study of early T cells in non-severe SARS-CoV-2 infection. TCRdb analysed the 5' RACE reads with MiXCR anew, one entry per CDR3 protein. The table has some 71,000 distinct CDR3 sequences, about 9% seen once. Here the sequenced sample was whole blood, taken at baseline. These receptors originate from an adult who was a healthcare worker with PCR-confirmed SARS-CoV-2 infection or an uninfected control (not recorded which). Each CDR3 is given with its conserved first and last residue. A D gene is named only where the DNA matches it firmly. Rows may omit the clone size; those that give it use once, few, many or a size class.

TRBJ2-1,.,TRBV28,.,15,CASSLWGSTYNEQFF,TGTGCCAGCAGTTTATGGGGGAGCACCTACAATGAGCAGTTCTTC
TRBJ1-6,few,TRBV15,.,13,CATSRDSAKPLHF,TGTGCCACCAGCAGAGATTCGGCCAAACCCCTCCACTTT
TRBJ1-2,many,TRBV3-1,.,13,CASSQTGNYGYTF,TGTGCCAGCAGCCAGACAGGAAACTATGGCTACACCTTC
TRBJ2-3,few,TRBV28,.,12,CASSTGPDTQYF,TGTGCCAGCAGCACCGGGCCAGATACGCAGTATTTT
TRBJ2-3,many,TRBV7-2,.,13,CASQPGTTDTQYF,TGTGCCAGTCAACCGGGGACCACAGATACGCAGTATTTT
TRBJ2-1,.,TRBV9,.,18,CASSASPSSRDWYNEQFF,TGTGCCAGCAGCGCCTCCCCCTCTTCCCGGGACTGGTACAATGAGCAGTTCTTC
TRBJ1-2,.,TRBV20-1,.,14,CSASEDTAYGGYTF,TGCAGTGCTAGCGAGGACACCGCCTACGGTGGCTACACCTTC
TRBJ1-5,few,TRBV2,.,15,CASSEDQGNRQPQHF,TGTGCCAGCAGTGAAGACCAGGGGAATCGTCAGCCCCAGCATTTT
TRBJ2-7,.,TRBV29-1,.,12,CSASSGIYEQYF,TGCAGCGCCTCTTCGGGGATTTACGAGCAGTACTTC
TRBJ1-6,.,TRBV10-3,.,13,CAISAGQNSPLHF,TGTGCCATCAGTGCCGGACAGAATTCACCCCTCCACTTT
TRBJ2-2,many,TRBV5-4,TRBD2,14,CASSKREGTGELFF,TGTGCCAGCAGTAAGCGGGAGGGTACCGGGGAGCTGTTTTTT
TRBJ2-1,many,TRBV10-3,.,14,CAISQPPPVNEQFF,TGTGCCATCAGTCAACCGCCCCCCGTCAATGAGCAGTTCTTC
TRBJ1-2,many,TRBV20-1,TRBD1,12,CSALDRAYGYTF,TGCAGTGCTTTGGACAGGGCCTATGGCTACACCTTC
TRBJ1-2,many,TRBV18,.,13,CASSPGRDYGYTF,TGTGCCAGCTCACCGGGCAGGGACTATGGCTACACCTTC
TRBJ2-2,.,TRBV9,.,12,CASNPASGELFF,TGTGCCAGCAACCCGGCGTCCGGGGAGCTGTTTTTT
TRBJ2-7,many,TRBV7-8,TRBD1,15,CASSLERGTGYEQYF,TGTGCCAGCAGCTTAGAACGGGGGACAGGGTACGAGCAGTACTTC
TRBJ1-3,few,TRBV14,TRBD1,16,CASSQDRGLAGNTIYF,TGTGCCAGCAGCCAGGACAGGGGGCTCGCTGGAAACACCATATATTTT
TRBJ2-5,.,TRBV12-3/TRBV12-4,.,15,CASREVPKKKETQYF,TGTGCCAGCAGGGAGGTCCCCAAAAAGAAGGAGACCCAGTACTTC